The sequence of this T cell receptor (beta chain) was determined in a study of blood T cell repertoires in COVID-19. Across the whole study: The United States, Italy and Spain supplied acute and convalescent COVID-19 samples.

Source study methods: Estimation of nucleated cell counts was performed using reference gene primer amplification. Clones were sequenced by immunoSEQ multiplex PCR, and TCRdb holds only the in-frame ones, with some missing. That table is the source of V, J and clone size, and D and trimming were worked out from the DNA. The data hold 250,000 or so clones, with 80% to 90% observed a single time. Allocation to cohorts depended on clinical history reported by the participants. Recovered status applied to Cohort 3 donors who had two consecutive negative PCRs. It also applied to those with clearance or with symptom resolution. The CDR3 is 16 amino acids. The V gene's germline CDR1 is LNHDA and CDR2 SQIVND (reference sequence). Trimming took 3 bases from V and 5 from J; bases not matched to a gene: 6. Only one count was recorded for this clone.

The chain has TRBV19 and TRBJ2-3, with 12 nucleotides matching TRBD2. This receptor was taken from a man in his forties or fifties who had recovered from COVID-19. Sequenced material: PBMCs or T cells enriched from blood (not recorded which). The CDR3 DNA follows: TGTGCCAGTAGTATTAAGCGGACTAGCGGGATAGATACGCAGTATTTT. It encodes CASSIKRTSGIDTQYF. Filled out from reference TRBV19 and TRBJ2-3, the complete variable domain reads DGGITQSPKYLFRKEGQNVTLSCEQNLNHDAMYWYRQDPGQGLRLIYYSQIVNDFQKGDIAEGYSVSREKKESFPLTVTSAQKNPTAFYLCASSIKRTSGIDTQYFGPGTRLTVL.